These T cell receptor beta chains were read from a single sample in a study of shared clonotypes between healthy human individuals. The method was immunoSEQ multiplex PCR; TCRdb's version includes in-frame clones alone and lacks a portion of them. Here the sample spans about 2.3 million clones, around 92% being singletons. Material: naive CD4+ T cells from PBMCs. Every receptor here comes from a man younger than 35 in good health. Some clones in this sample may be carry-over from other donors' samples. Each CDR3 is given with its conserved first and last residue. Each record gives: CDR3 length, D gene, J gene, clone size, V gene, CDR3 DNA, CDR3 protein. D genes are given only for firm matches. Where a row states a size, it is once, few, many or the class of an expanded clone; other rows omit it.

15,NA,TRBJ1-5,NA,TRBV25-1,TGTGCCAGCAGTGAATATATATACAGGGACCAGCCCCAGCATTTT,CASSEYIYRDQPQHF
16,NA,TRBJ2-1,NA,TRBV19,TGTGCCGGTGGAAGTCACGGGAAACTCGGAAACAATGAGCAGTTCTTC,CAGGSHGKLGNNEQFF
16,TRBD1,TRBJ1-1,NA,TRBV11-1,TGTGCCAGCAGCCGTATCGGGAACAGGGGGATAGGTGAAGCTTTCTTT,CASSRIGNRGIGEAFF
13,NA,TRBJ1-2,NA,TRBV6-1,TGTGCCAGCAGTGATAGGGCAGTCTATGGCTACACCTTC,CASSDRAVYGYTF
17,NA,TRBJ1-5,NA,TRBV27,TGTGCCAGCAGTCCAGAGAGGCAGACGAATAGCAATCAGCCCCAGCATTTT,CASSPERQTNSNQPQHF
17,TRBD2,TRBJ2-7,NA,TRBV27,TGTGCCAGCAGTTTATCTATAGCGGGAGGGCCGTACGATCGGCAGTACTTC,CASSLSIAGGPYDRQYF
17,TRBD2,TRBJ2-3,NA,TRBV4-2,TGTGCCAGCAGCCAGGGAGGCGGACTAGCGGTAGCGGATACGCAGTATTTT,CASSQGGGLAVADTQYF
14,NA,TRBJ2-5,NA,TRBV18,TGTGCCAGCTCACCCATACAGTTGGGGGAGACCCAGTACTTC,CASSPIQLGETQYF
15,NA,TRBJ2-1,NA,TRBV7-6,TGTGCCAGCAGCTCCCGTAGCGGACCGAGGAATGAGCAGTTCTTC,CASSSRSGPRNEQFF
13,NA,TRBJ2-3,NA,TRBV7-9,TGTGCCAGGTCGGGGCAGGCGGCAGATACGCAGTATTTT,CARSGQAADTQYF
19,TRBD1,TRBJ2-2,NA,TRBV2,TGTGCCAGCAGTGACCCCGGGACAGGGGCTCTAACCCTAACCGGGGAGCTGTTTTTT,CASSDPGTGALTLTGELFF
13,NA,TRBJ1-4,NA,TRBV28,TGTGCCAGCAGTCTCCCCTGGGGTGAAAAACTGTTTTTT,CASSLPWGEKLFF
16,TRBD2,TRBJ2-1,NA,TRBV4-1,TGCGCCAGCAGCTCCCCGACTAGCGGGAGGGACAATGAGCAGTTCTTC,CASSSPTSGRDNEQFF
17,TRBD2,TRBJ2-3,once,TRBV6-4,TGTGCCAGCAGTTCCCTAACTAGCGGGGCAGGGTGGGATACGCAGTATTTT,CASSSLTSGAGWDTQYF
13,NA,TRBJ2-1,NA,TRBV5-1,TGCGCCAGCAGCTCCGGCCAGGGCAATGAGCAGTTCTTC,CASSSGQGNEQFF
16,TRBD2,TRBJ2-2,NA,TRBV7-8,TGTGCCAGCAGCTTAGAGGCTAGCGGGAGAACAGGGGAGCTGTTTTTT,CASSLEASGRTGELFF
9,NA,TRBJ2-1,once,TRBV28,TGTGCCAGTGGGATAGTGCAGTTCTTC,CASGIVQFF
15,TRBD1,TRBJ1-1,NA,TRBV7-9,TGTGCCAGCAGCTTATCACAGGGGTTGAACACTGAAGCTTTCTTT,CASSLSQGLNTEAFF
16,TRBD2,TRBJ2-7,NA,TRBV6-5,TGTGCCAGCAGTTCCCCCGCGAGGCAGGGAGGGTACGAGCAGTACTTC,CASSSPARQGGYEQYF
18,TRBD2,TRBJ2-3,NA,TRBV2,TGTGCCAGCGTGGACAGGGAACTAGCGGGAGGGCCAAAAGATACGCAGTATTTT,CASVDRELAGGPKDTQYF
14,TRBD2,TRBJ2-1,NA,TRBV2,TGTGCCAGCAGGCGACTAGCGGGAGGTCATGAGCAGTTCTTC,CASRRLAGGHEQFF
14,NA,TRBJ1-3,NA,TRBV6-6,TGTGCCAGCAGTTACAGGGGTCCCGGAAACACCATATATTTT,CASSYRGPGNTIYF
15,NA,TRBJ1-1,NA,TRBV28,TGTGCCAGCAAAAACTCTTGGACGTATAACACTGAAGCTTTCTTT,CASKNSWTYNTEAFF
13,NA,TRBJ1-1,NA,TRBV13,TGTGCCAGCAGCGTTAGGATGGACACTGAAGCTTTCTTT,CASSVRMDTEAFF
17,TRBD2,TRBJ2-5,NA,TRBV5-1,TGCGCCAGCAGCCCGGGGGGAACTAGCGGAGGGGAAGAGACCCAGTACTTC,CASSPGGTSGGEETQYF
18,NA,TRBJ1-2,NA,TRBV28,TGTGCCAGCACCCCGAGGGGTATACTCTTAATTTCTAACTATGGCTACACCTTC,CASTPRGILLISNYGYTF
16,TRBD2,TRBJ2-1,NA,TRBV5-4,TGTGCCAGCAGCCCCCGACCAGCGGGAGGGGGGAATGAGCAGTTCTTC,CASSPRPAGGGNEQFF
14,NA,TRBJ2-7,once,TRBV6-6,TGTGCCAGCAGGCCTCTGGGGACCCTCTACGAGCAGTACTTC,CASRPLGTLYEQYF
16,NA,TRBJ2-5,NA,TRBV18,TGTGCCAGCTCACCATCCAGACAGGTCATCGAAGAGACCCAGTACTTC,CASSPSRQVIEETQYF
16,NA,TRBJ2-2,NA,TRBV5-1,TGCGCCAGCAGCTTGGTTAGGACAGCGAACACCGGGGAGCTGTTTTTT,CASSLVRTANTGELFF
14,TRBD1,TRBJ2-2,few,TRBV27,TGTGCCAGCAGTGAGACAGGGGTCCCCGGGGAGCTGTTTTTT,CASSETGVPGELFF
14,NA,TRBJ2-7,NA,TRBV5-4,TGTGCCAGCAGCTTGGGGACAGTCCGGGGAGAGCAGTACTTC,CASSLGTVRGEQYF
16,TRBD1,TRBJ2-2,NA,TRBV5-1,TGCGCCAGCTGTTCCTTCGACAGGGTATTCGTCGGGGAGCTGTTTTTT,CASCSFDRVFVGELFF
13,NA,TRBJ2-2,few,TRBV29-1,TGCAGCGTTGGTCAGGCCTCCTCCGGGGAGCTGTTTTTT,CSVGQASSGELFF
14,TRBD1,TRBJ1-1,few,TRBV6-5,TGTGCCAGCAGTTACTCGAGACAGGGGACTGAAGCTTTCTTT,CASSYSRQGTEAFF
11,NA,TRBJ1-3,NA,TRBV9,TGTGCCAGCAGCGGGCATGGAGCCATATATTTT,CASSGHGAIYF
17,NA,TRBJ1-1,once,TRBV28,TGTGCCAGCAGTTTACCCGACAGGAGGCGATTGAACACTGAAGCTTTCTTT,CASSLPDRRRLNTEAFF
12,NA,TRBJ1-2,once,TRBV6-6,TGTGCCAGCAGTAGTGTTTCCTATGGCTACACCTTC,CASSSVSYGYTF
14,NA,TRBJ2-2,NA,TRBV19,TGTGCCAGTGGAAGGGGTATGGACACCGGGGAGCTGTTTTTT,CASGRGMDTGELFF
13,NA,TRBJ1-2,NA,TRBV28,TGTGCCAGCAGTTTAGGAGGGAACTATGGCTACACCTTC,CASSLGGNYGYTF
13,NA,TRBJ2-5,NA,TRBV28,TGTGCCAGCAGTTTTCGAAGGCAAGAGACCCAGTACTTC,CASSFRRQETQYF
15,TRBD2,TRBJ2-7,NA,TRBV5-1,TGCGCCAGCAGCATAGGGACTAGCGGCTCCTACGAGCAGTACTTC,CASSIGTSGSYEQYF
16,TRBD2,TRBJ2-7,NA,TRBV4-3,TGCGCCAGCAGCCATCTCCGGGGGGGAACCATCTACGAGCAGTACTTC,CASSHLRGGTIYEQYF
11,NA,TRBJ1-2,NA,TRBV20-1,TGCAGTGCTAGGGCCGAGTATGGCTACACCTTC,CSARAEYGYTF
14,NA,TRBJ1-1,NA,TRBV28,TGTGCCAGCAGTTTAATAGGTTTGAACACTGAAGCTTTCTTT,CASSLIGLNTEAFF
12,NA,TRBJ2-3,NA,TRBV27,TGTGCCAGCAGTTTTCCTGGGGATACGCAGTATTTT,CASSFPGDTQYF
14,NA,TRBJ2-7,NA,TRBV28,TGTGCCAGCTATAGACCCGGGATTTCCTACGAGCAGTACTTC,CASYRPGISYEQYF
13,NA,TRBJ2-5,NA,TRBV7-2,TGTGCCAGCAGCTTAGTTTGGGGGGAGACCCAGTACTTC,CASSLVWGETQYF